The sequence of this TCR beta chain was determined in a study of CD8 T cells in ankylosing spondylitis. This clonotype appeared a few times. Its antigen is as yet unknown. V was clipped by 10 bases and J by 2 bases, with 7 bases between them. The germline gives CDR1 ENHRY, CDR2 SYGVKD. The CDR3 contains 11 residues. In TCRdb, the 5' RACE reads were re-called with MiXCR into one record per CDR3 protein. This table holds around 540,000 distinct CDR3 sequences, roughly 13% found once. Whole-study findings and limits: Within ankylosing spondylitis blood, a TCR beta motif made up of seven or eight highly homologous variants appeared to be characteristic.

This sequence joins TRBV10-3 and TRBJ2-3; D ambiguous. The receptor's source is a male donor with ankylosing spondylitis. The sample was blood, either unsorted or a sorted T cell fraction (not recorded which). Here the CDR3 DNA reads TGTGCCACCACAAACACAGATACGCAGTATTTT. The encoded protein is CATTNTDTQYF.